This is a list of T cell receptor beta chains from one sample in a study of T cells in Graves' hyperthyroidism and ophthalmopathy. TCRdb reprocessed the multiplex PCR reads with MiXCR, giving one entry per CDR3 protein. The data hold fewer than 750,000 distinct CDR3 sequences, with roughly 14% observed a single time. Sequenced sample: blood. The receptors were sampled from a woman aged 40 to 55 with Graves' ophthalmopathy. CDR3s include the opening cysteine and the closing phenylalanine or tryptophan. A D gene is named only where the DNA matches it firmly. The listing skips clone size in some rows; elsewhere it reads once, few, many or a size class.

size,D,J,V,DNA,CDR3
.,.,TRBJ2-5,TRBV29-1,TGCAGCGTTGAAGGGGCCCGCGGAGCGGCCCAGTACTTC,CSVEGARGAAQYF
few,.,TRBJ1-1,TRBV2,TGTGCCAGCCAAATAAACCGGGACACTGAAGCTTTCTTT,CASQINRDTEAFF
many,.,TRBJ1-1,TRBV29-1,TGCAGCGTTGATTTTATCGGAACTGAAGCTTTCTTT,CSVDFIGTEAFF
.,.,TRBJ2-2,TRBV6-2/TRBV6-3,TGTGCCAGCACCCGACCCTTAAACGCGAACACCGGGGAGCTGTTTTTT,CASTRPLNANTGELFF
.,.,TRBJ2-7,TRBV29-1,TGCAGCGTCGGGGGGCCGGAGCAGTACTTC,CSVGGPEQYF
.,.,TRBJ1-5,TRBV18,TGTGCCAGCTCACCGCAGCCCGCGACACCTCCGCCCCAGCATTTT,CASSPQPATPPPQHF
many,.,TRBJ2-7,TRBV19,TGTGCCAGTAGTCAGCAGCAATCTGCCTACGAGCAGTACTTC,CASSQQQSAYEQYF
many,TRBD1,TRBJ1-2,TRBV27,TGTGCCAGCAGTTTACAGAATACAGGGGGTAATGGGGGCTACACCTTC,CASSLQNTGGNGGYTF
many,.,TRBJ1-1,TRBV6-5,TGTGCCAGCAGTTACTCAATGGACGGAAACACTGAAGCTTTCTTT,CASSYSMDGNTEAFF
many,.,TRBJ1-2,TRBV19,TGTGCCAGTACCTATGAAGGGGTCGGCGGCTACACCTTC,CASTYEGVGGYTF
.,.,TRBJ2-5,TRBV5-1,TGCGCCAGCAGCTTGGCCGTCGCTATCCAAGAGACCCAGTACTTC,CASSLAVAIQETQYF
few,.,TRBJ2-7,TRBV3-1,TGTGCCAGCAGCCCGGGTAGGGGTTCCTACGAGCAGTACTTC,CASSPGRGSYEQYF
many,.,TRBJ1-5,TRBV4-1,TGCGCCAGCAGCCAGGGAAACAGGGTCAATCAGCCCCAGCATTTT,CASSQGNRVNQPQHF
few,.,TRBJ1-1,TRBV6-2/TRBV6-3,TGTGCCAGCAGCCACACAGGGTCTGAAGCTTTCTTT,CASSHTGSEAFF
few,TRBD2,TRBJ2-5,TRBV9,TGTGCCAGCAGCGCCGAGGAGAAGGTTAGCGGGAGCCTCCAAGAGACCCAGTACTTC,CASSAEEKVSGSLQETQYF
many,.,TRBJ2-5,TRBV29-1,TGCAGCGTATACCAGACAGGCCAAACCCAGTACTTC,CSVYQTGQTQYF
many,.,TRBJ2-5,TRBV18,TGTGCCAGCTCACTTTGGGAGACCCAGTACTTC,CASSLWETQYF
many,TRBD1,TRBJ2-7,TRBV5-1,TGCGCCAGCAGCTTGAGAGTTGGGACAGGGGCCGAGCAGTACTTC,CASSLRVGTGAEQYF
many,.,TRBJ2-5,TRBV6-2/TRBV6-3,TGTGCCAGCAGCTACGGAGGGATACAAGAGACCCAGTACTTC,CASSYGGIQETQYF
many,.,TRBJ2-7,TRBV7-3,TGTGCCAGCGGGGAAGGCGGCGGCTACGAGCAGTACTTC,CASGEGGGYEQYF
few,TRBD1,TRBJ2-4,TRBV20-1,TGCAGTGCTCTTGACAGGGACAAAAACATTCAGTACTTC,CSALDRDKNIQYF
many,.,TRBJ2-2,TRBV30,TGTGCCTGGGAGGCCGGGGAGCTGTTTTTT,CAWEAGELFF
many,.,TRBJ1-1,TRBV7-9,TGTGCCAGCAGGTTTAACACTGAAGCTTTCTTT,CASRFNTEAFF
many,TRBD1,TRBJ2-7,TRBV12-3/TRBV12-4,TGTGCCAGCAGTTTAAGGACAGGGGTTGACGAGCAGTACTTC,CASSLRTGVDEQYF
many,.,TRBJ2-7,TRBV29-1,TGCAGCGTTGAGGGCGGCCCCTACGAGCAGTACTTC,CSVEGGPYEQYF
many,.,TRBJ1-1,TRBV29-1,TGCAGCGTTGTCTTCGGCACTGAAGCTTTCTTT,CSVVFGTEAFF
.,TRBD2,TRBJ2-4,TRBV19,TGTGCCAGTAGTAACAGCGGGGGTAAAAACATTCAGTACTTC,CASSNSGGKNIQYF
many,TRBD1,TRBJ2-7,TRBV10-3,TGTGCCATCAGTGAGTCGGAGGACAGGACCCTCTCCTACGAGCAGTACTTC,CAISESEDRTLSYEQYF
few,.,TRBJ2-3,TRBV27,TGTGCCAGCTCCCGGACTAACTCCCGCGCAGATACGCAGTATTTT,CASSRTNSRADTQYF